This record concerns one T cell receptor (beta chain) sequence. Its antigen is unidentified. The sample comes from a study of identical twins. Whole-study findings and limits: Its conclusions, products of cross-sectional statistical analysis, did not come from following the same donors.

With no exceptions, donors were healthy Caucasians. V was shortened by 2 bases and J by 12 bases, with 26 bases between the two germline ends. Germline assignment: CDR1 MNHEY and CDR2 SVGAGI. This CDR3 region has 17 residues. TCRdb processed the 5' RACE reads anew with MiXCR; each CDR3 protein has one entry. The sample consists of some 760,000 distinct CDR3 sequences, about 20% of them appearing once. These sequences were also reported in another study, on T cells expressing NK-cell markers. That publication notes: The study drew TCR beta repertoires from sorted CD3+CD56+NKG2C+, CD3+CD56+NKG2C- and CD3+CD56-NKG2C+ T cells. In several experiments, an anti-gamma-delta TCR antibody restricted sorting to alpha-beta TCR T cells.

The rearrangement joins TRBV6-5 to TRBJ2-1; maybe TRBD1 (7 bases). This sequence originates from a woman aged 18 to 35 in good health. Material for sequencing was PBMCs. The CDR3 coding sequence is TGTGCCAGCAGTTACACCCCCAGGGGGGTGAAAATTGGGGGGCAGTTCTTC. Encoded protein: CASSYTPRGVKIGGQFF.